These T cell receptor beta chains were read from a single sample in a study of regulatory and conventional T cells in RAG deficiency. Repertoires were generated with immunoSEQ multiplex PCR, while TCRdb's copy carries only in-frame clones and drops some. The table lists more than 9,000 clones, around 89% of them singletons. The same data also went into a second study, on regulatory T cells.

The specimen sequenced was Tregs sorted from blood. All receptors come from a human donor in good health. CDR3s include the opening cysteine and the closing phenylalanine or tryptophan. The D gene is left open where the match is weak. The listing skips clone size in some rows; elsewhere it reads once, few, many or a size class.

abundance,j_gene,len,v_gene,d_gene,CDR3nt,CDR3aa
NA,TRBJ1-5,15,TRBV18,NA,TGTGCCAGCTCACCCTCGGGGGGTCGCAATCAGCCCCAGCATTTT,CASSPSGGRNQPQHF
NA,TRBJ2-2,14,TRBV5-1,NA,TGCGCCAGCAGCTGGACTAATACACCCGGGGAGCTGTTTTTT,CASSWTNTPGELFF
NA,TRBJ2-2,15,TRBV5-1,NA,TGCGCCAGCAGCGGAAGGGAGCAAGCCGCCGGGGAGCTGTTTTTT,CASSGREQAAGELFF
NA,TRBJ1-4,16,TRBV5-1,NA,TGCGCCAGCAGCCTAGGACAGAAGGGAACTAATGAAAAACTGTTTTTT,CASSLGQKGTNEKLFF
NA,TRBJ2-7,14,TRBV12-5,TRBD1,TGTGCTAGTGGTCTCGGGACAGGGCTTGGCGAGCAGTACTTC,CASGLGTGLGEQYF
NA,TRBJ1-1,13,TRBV18,NA,TGTGCCAGCTCACCCCCGGTTGGCACTGAAGCTTTCTTT,CASSPPVGTEAFF
NA,TRBJ1-5,14,TRBV6-1,NA,TGTGCCAGCAGAGATTATACGGGCAATCAGCCCCAGCATTTT,CASRDYTGNQPQHF
NA,TRBJ1-2,14,TRBV7-9,NA,TGTGCCAGCAGCCCCTCGGCAGATGACTATGGCTACACCTTC,CASSPSADDYGYTF
NA,TRBJ2-1,14,TRBV11-2,TRBD2,TGTGCCAGCACCAAGCGGGAGGGATACAATGAGCAGTTCTTC,CASTKREGYNEQFF
NA,TRBJ1-4,14,TRBV6-5,NA,TGTGCCAGCAGTTACAGCTCAACTAATGAAAAACTGTTTTTT,CASSYSSTNEKLFF
NA,TRBJ2-3,12,TRBV11-2,NA,TGTGCCAGCAGCTCCCCCAGTGGGACGCAGTATTTT,CASSSPSGTQYF
NA,TRBJ1-4,14,TRBV6-5,NA,TGTGCCAGCAGTACCACGGCCTACGGTGAGGGACTGTTTTTT,CASSTTAYGEGLFF
NA,TRBJ1-3,16,TRBV5-1,TRBD1,TGCGCCAGCAGCCGCCGGGACAGCCGCTCTGGAAACACCATATATTTT,CASSRRDSRSGNTIYF
NA,TRBJ2-5,15,TRBV6-1,NA,TGTGCCAGCAGTGAACGCCCTGCGGGCCGGGAGACCCAGTACTTC,CASSERPAGRETQYF
NA,TRBJ2-7,14,TRBV7-9,NA,TGTGCCAGCAGCTCGCCTCTTCGGGGTCACGAGCAGTACTTC,CASSSPLRGHEQYF
NA,TRBJ2-7,15,TRBV4-2,TRBD2,TGTGCCAGCAGCTGGTCTAGCGGGGGCCCCTACGAGCAGTACTTC,CASSWSSGGPYEQYF
NA,TRBJ1-1,13,TRBV10-1,TRBD1,TGCGCCAGCAGACAGGGGCTGAACACTGAAGCTTTCTTT,CASRQGLNTEAFF
NA,TRBJ2-7,15,TRBV6-6,TRBD1,TGTGCCAGCAGTTACAACCCACAGGGGGCCCACGAGCAGTACTTC,CASSYNPQGAHEQYF
NA,TRBJ2-5,14,TRBV18,NA,TGTGCCAGCTCACCTCTGCGGGTGGAAGAGACCCAGTACTTC,CASSPLRVEETQYF
NA,TRBJ2-7,11,TRBV11-2,NA,TGTGCCAGCGGATCTCGTTACGAGCAGTACTTC,CASGSRYEQYF
NA,TRBJ2-2,17,TRBV19,NA,TGTGCCAGTAGTACCCCTTTACCCCCGGGTGGCACCGGGGAGCTGTTTTTT,CASSTPLPPGGTGELFF
NA,TRBJ2-7,14,TRBV29-1,NA,TGCAGCGTTGGGGAGGACAGTTACTCCTACGAGCAGTACTTC,CSVGEDSYSYEQYF
once,TRBJ2-5,14,TRBV28,TRBD1,TGTGCCAGCAGGGGGACAGCGCTTCAAGAAACCCAGTACTTC,CASRGTALQETQYF
NA,TRBJ1-1,13,TRBV6-1,NA,TGTGCCAGCAGTGGAGAGTTCAACACTGAAGCTTTCTTT,CASSGEFNTEAFF
NA,TRBJ1-3,12,TRBV5-1,NA,TGCGCCAGCAGCCCGCCAGGGAACACCATATATTTT,CASSPPGNTIYF
NA,TRBJ2-1,13,TRBV6-5,NA,TGTGCCAGCAGTTTCTACTATGAGGGGGAGCAGTTCTTC,CASSFYYEGEQFF
NA,TRBJ2-1,10,TRBV6-1,NA,TGTGCCAGCAGTGAAGCTTTGCGGTTCTTC,CASSEALRFF
once,TRBJ1-5,19,TRBV6-1,NA,TGTGCCAGCAGTGACGGACGGGGGGCCCTGGTAAGAGATAATCAGCCCCAGCATTTT,CASSDGRGALVRDNQPQHF
NA,TRBJ2-4,12,TRBV7-8,NA,TGTGCCAGCAGCTTAGTCGGGTTCATTCAGTACTTC,CASSLVGFIQYF